This entry lists 20 T cell receptor beta chains sequenced from one sample in a study of blood T cell repertoires in COVID-19. Only in-frame clones appear in the TCRdb table, and some are missing; sequencing was by immunoSEQ multiplex PCR. This table has some 460,000 clones, roughly 90% appearing once. Material: peripheral blood. The receptor source for this set is a woman aged 25 to 39 with acute or convalescent COVID-19.

The rearrangement links TRBV9 to TRBJ1-3; 7 positions match TRBD1. The CDR3 loop spans 15 amino acids. V was clipped by 3 bases and J by 4 bases; unmatched bases: 7. Germline values: CDR1 SGDLS, CDR2 YYNGEE. The DNA for the CDR3 is TGTGCCAGCAGCGGTTCGACAGGGAAAGGAAACACCATATATTTT. Translated: CASSGSTGKGNTIYF.

The chain carries TRBV5-1 and TRBJ2-7, with unresolved D. CDR1 is SGHRS and CDR2 is YFSETQ in the germline V gene. The V end lost 0 bases, the J end lost 2 bases, and 9 bases lay between the germline ends. The CDR3 loop spans 14 amino acids. The CDR3 bases are TGCGCCAGCAGCTTGGCGCCAGGAACCTACGAGCAGTACTTC. Translated: CASSLAPGTYEQYF.

This chain joins TRBV12-3 or TRBV12-4 and TRBJ2-2; D is unresolved. This CDR3 is 13 amino acids long. V lost 5 bases and J 5 bases, leaving 9 bases between the germline ends. CDR3 sequence reads: CASSGSRTGELFF. The CDR3 nucleotides read TGTGCCAGCAGTGGTAGCCGGACCGGGGAGCTGTTTTTT.

The V call is TRBV6-1, the J call TRBJ1-2, with D maybe TRBD1 (5 bases). CDR1 is MNHNS and CDR2 is SASEGT in the germline V gene. The CDR3 sequence is 12 residues long. V lost 3 bases and J lost 8, with 10 bases in between. The CDR3 here is CASSESGMGYTF. CDR3 coding DNA: TGTGCCAGCAGTGAGTCAGGGATGGGCTACACCTTC.

This sequence joins TRBV5-6 and TRBJ2-7, with 11 positions matching TRBD2. Trimming cost V 0 bases and J 1 base; bases outside gene matches: 6. This CDR3 has 17 amino acids. Per germline, CDR1 SGHDT and CDR2 YYEEEE. CDR3 DNA sequence: TGTGCCAGCAGCTTGGTTCGTTTAGCGGGGGGGTCCTACGAGCAGTACTTC. It is translated as CASSLVRLAGGSYEQYF. Full variable domain (rest looked up from reference TRBV5-6 and TRBJ2-7): DAGVTQSPTHLIKTRGQQVTLRCSPKSGHDTVSWYQQALGQGPQFIFQYYEEEERQRGNFPDRFSGHQFPNYSSELNVNALLLGDSALYLCASSLVRLAGGSYEQYFGPGTRLTVT.

The rearrangement links TRBV25-1 to TRBJ1-2; no firm D call. This CDR3 spans 13 amino acids. The germline CDR1 and CDR2 sequences are MGHDK and SYGVNS. Between the trimmed V and J ends, which lost 3 bases and 2 bases, there was a span of 7 bases. The CDR3 DNA sequence: TGTGCCAGCAGTGACGAGGGAAACTATGGCTACACCTTC. Translating gives CASSDEGNYGYTF.

This rearrangement joins TRBV27 to TRBJ1-2; D is perhaps TRBD1 (5 bases). Trimming took 7 bases from V and 1 from J, leaving 13 bases between them. Germline loops: CDR1 MNHEY, CDR2 SMNVEV (reference sequence). This CDR3 spans 14 amino acids. The CDR3 spells CASKVAGNNYGYTF. CDR3 in DNA: TGTGCCAGCAAAGTTGCAGGGAATAACTATGGCTACACCTTC.

V usage is TRBV29-1 and J usage is TRBJ2-7, with 8 bases matching TRBD1. Per the germline V gene, CDR1 is SQVTM and CDR2 is ANQGSEA. After removal of 2 bases from V and 9 bases from J, the junction contained 9 bases not matched to a gene. The CDR3 runs to 13 residues. CDR3 region: CSVEFGQGLGQYF. The CDR3 nucleotides are TGCAGCGTTGAATTTGGACAGGGATTAGGGCAGTACTTC.

The chain uses TRBV7-9 and TRBJ1-1, with a possible D match to TRBD1 (6 bases). From germline, CDR1 is SEHNR and CDR2 FQNEAQ (reference sequence). V was clipped by 4 bases and J by 6 bases, with 12 bases between them. CDR3 length: 13 amino acids. This CDR3 is CASSYRESAEAFF. In DNA, the CDR3 is TGTGCCAGCAGCTACAGGGAGAGTGCTGAAGCTTTCTTT.

The V gene is TRBV9, the J gene TRBJ2-5; TRBD1 matches at 12 bases. The trim removed 4 bases at V and 5 bases at J, leaving 6 bases unmatched. This CDR3 contains 15 residues. CDR1 and CDR2 (germline): SGDLS, YYNGEE. The CDR3 reads CASSYRDRGRETQYF. The DNA of the CDR3 is TGTGCCAGCAGCTACCGGGACAGGGGGCGTGAGACCCAGTACTTC.

The chain carries TRBV5-4 and TRBJ2-1; the D gene is possibly TRBD1 (5 bases). With 0 bases removed from V and 9 bases from J, the gap between germline ends came to 10 bases. The length of the CDR3 is 13 residues. Germline V gene sequence: CDR1 SGHNT, CDR2 YYREEE (reference sequence). CDR3: CASSLAPRAEQFF. The CDR3 bases are TGTGCCAGCAGCTTGGCCCCCAGGGCTGAGCAGTTCTTC.

The genes are TRBV2 and TRBJ1-1, with a weak D call TRBD1 (6 bases). CDR3 size: 14 residues. CDR1 and CDR2 (germline): SNHLY, FYNNEI. V lost 7 bases to trimming and J lost 0 bases, with 12 bases between them. In DNA, the CDR3 is TGTGCCAGCACTTGGACAGTAGTGAACACTGAAGCTTTCTTT. Translated, it gives CASTWTVVNTEAFF.

The chain has TRBV7-3 and TRBJ2-5; 9 bases are a match to TRBD2. Looked up from germline, CDR1 is SGHTA and CDR2 is FQGTGA. V shed 0 bases, J shed 5 bases, and the junction held 19 bases outside the gene matches. This CDR3 is built from 20 residues. The CDR3 nucleotides read TGTGCCAGCAGCTTAACGCTTCCCGAGCCGGGACTAGCCTGTGGGGAGACCCAGTACTTC. This gives the protein CASSLTLPEPGLACGETQYF.

The chain employs TRBV2 and TRBJ2-2; tentative D call: TRBD1 (5 bases). Germline V gene lookup returns CDR1 SNHLY and CDR2 FYNNEI. The CDR3 contains 13 residues. Trimming left V 7 bases short and J 6 bases short, with 12 bases between. CDR3 in amino acids: CASNFQGPGELFF. CDR3 DNA sequence: TGTGCCAGCAATTTCCAGGGCCCCGGGGAGCTGTTTTTT.

CDR3 DNA sequence: TGTGCCACCAGCGGACTCCGGCGGGATGGCTACACCTTC. This sequence encodes CATSGLRRDGYTF. V gene TRBV15 combines with J gene TRBJ1-2; D ambiguous. The ends were cut back, 5 bases at V and 6 bases at J, with 13 bases in the middle. CDR3 length equals 13 residues. Per the germline V gene, CDR1 is LNHNV and CDR2 is YYDKDF (reference sequence).

This clone showed up just once. The CDR3 region has the DNA TGCGCCAGCAGCCCGAGGTGGGGGGGCGCCTACGAGCAGTACTTC. Translation gives CASSPRWGGAYEQYF. The J gene is TRBJ2-7, the V gene TRBV5-1; possibly TRBD2 for D (7 bases). There are 15 residues in the CDR3. Trimming removed 4 bases at V and 2 bases at J, with 16 bases between. From germline, CDR1 is SGHRS and CDR2 YFSETQ.

This chain connects TRBV5-1 to TRBJ2-2; 9 bases align to TRBD1. Germline loops: CDR1 SGHRS, CDR2 YFSETQ. The CDR3 runs 15 residues. V was pared by 1 base and J by 5 bases, with 3 bases of the junction left unmatched. CDR3 in amino acids: CASSLTGGRTGELFF. CDR3 sequence (DNA): TGCGCCAGCAGCTTGACAGGGGGCCGGACCGGGGAGCTGTTTTTT.

The chain links TRBV3-1 (or the pseudogene TRBV3-2) to TRBJ2-3; 10 nucleotides line up with TRBD2. The CDR3 sequence is 16 residues long. Trimming took 2 bases from V and 0 from J; bases not matched to a gene: 2. The germline gives CDR1 LGHDT, CDR2 YNNKEL (reference sequence). CDR3 protein: CASSQSGGASTDTQYF. The CDR3, as DNA: TGTGCCAGCAGCCAAAGCGGGGGGGCTAGCACAGATACGCAGTATTTT.

CDR3 loop: CASTTGTAYEQYF. DNA for the CDR3: TGTGCCAGCACTACCGGGACAGCCTACGAGCAGTACTTC. The V gene is TRBV28, the J gene TRBJ2-7; 7 nucleotides align to TRBD1. The junction had 5 bases not matched to a gene; V was cut back by 7 bases and J by 2 bases. Germline CDR1 and CDR2: MDHEN and SYDVKM. CDR3 length: 13 amino acids.

This chain links TRBV15 with TRBJ1-2; TRBD1 matches 7 bases. The germline CDR1 and CDR2 sequences are LNHNV and YYDKDF (reference sequence). The ends lost 1 base at V and 6 bases at J; junction bases unmatched: 8. The CDR3 sequence is 15 residues long. DNA of the CDR3: TGTGCCACCAGCAGAGGTCAGACAGGGCCCCATGGCTACACCTTC. The encoded protein is CATSRGQTGPHGYTF.